The 26 T cell receptor beta chains reported below all come from one sample, sequenced in a study of neoadjuvant nivolumab and ipilimumab in lung cancer. TCRdb's copy holds only in-frame clones and misses some; the assay was immunoSEQ multiplex PCR. The repertoire holds about 30,000 clones, with around 80% as singletons. Sequenced here: tumor tissue, sampled after neoadjuvant nivolumab, alone or with ipilimumab, at or shortly before surgery. The receptor source for this set is an adult with non-small cell lung cancer.

This chain uses TRBV7-9 with TRBJ2-7; 12 bases are shared with TRBD1. Per the germline V gene, CDR1 is SEHNR and CDR2 is FQNEAQ (reference sequence). After removal of 5 bases from V and 6 bases from J, the junction contained 8 bases not matched to a gene. This CDR3 contains 15 residues. CDR3 DNA: TGTGCCAGCAGCACGGGACAGGGGGCGCTTACCGAGCAGTACTTC. It encodes CASSTGQGALTEQYF.

The CDR3 DNA follows: TGTGCCAGCAGCTTAGGGCAGGGTAATTCACCCCTCCACTTT. Amino acids: CASSLGQGNSPLHF. The rearrangement uses TRBV11-2 and TRBJ1-6; maybe TRBD1 (5 bases). The germline V gene encodes CDR1 SGHAT and CDR2 FQNNGV. This CDR3 has 14 amino acids. V was shortened by 1 base and J by 6 bases, with 7 bases between the two germline ends.

The chain is built from TRBV5-6 and TRBJ1-5; a weak D match, TRBD1 (5 bases). V was cut by 1 base and J by 4 bases, with 18 bases left in between. The CDR3 has 17 amino acids. From germline, CDR1 is SGHDT and CDR2 YYEEEE. The CDR3 loop reads CASSLLRDGRFNQPQHF. The DNA of the CDR3 is TGTGCCAGCAGCTTGCTTCGGGACGGAAGGTTTAATCAGCCCCAGCATTTT.

V is TRBV29-1 and J is TRBJ1-4; D gene ambiguous. The CDR3 is made up of 14 amino acids. The V end lost 5 bases, the J end lost 0 bases, and 10 bases lay between the germline ends. Germline V gene lookup returns CDR1 SQVTM and CDR2 ANQGSEA. The CDR3 here is CSVRGSTTNEKLFF. CDR3 nucleotide sequence: TGCAGCGTTAGAGGGTCCACAACTAATGAAAAACTGTTTTTT.

The V and J genes are TRBV7-2 and TRBJ2-3; the D is unclear. The CDR3 runs 12 residues. Between the trimmed V and J ends, which lost 4 bases and 6 bases, there was a span of 8 bases. The V gene's germline CDR1 is SGHTA and CDR2 FQGNSA. The CDR3 coding sequence is TGTGCCAGCAGCTCCTACCTGGATACGCAGTATTTT. Translated: CASSSYLDTQYF. Using reference TRBV7-2 and TRBJ2-3 for the parts outside the CDR3, the full variable domain is GAGVSQSPSNKVTEKGKDVELRCDPISGHTALYWYRQSLGQGLEFLIYFQGNSAPDKSGLPSDRFSAERTGGSVSTLTIQRTQQEDSAVYLCASSSYLDTQYFGPGTRLTVL.

This clone has a single count. This chain connects TRBV2 to TRBJ1-6, with TRBD1 matching over 10 bases. Trimming took 7 bases from V and 7 from J; bases not matched to a gene: 13. The germline gives CDR1 SNHLY, CDR2 FYNNEI. This CDR3 region has 17 residues. The CDR3 spells CASMVWGRTGGNSPLHF. The CDR3 nucleotides read TGTGCCAGCATGGTATGGGGTAGGACAGGGGGGAATTCACCCCTCCACTTT.

The gene calls are TRBV5-1 and TRBJ2-5, with 10 bases matching TRBD1. CDR3 size: 16 residues. Germline CDR1 SGHRS, CDR2 YFSETQ. V lost 2 bases, J lost 0 bases, and 4 bases stayed unmatched. CDR3 loop: CASSFSGTGDQETQYF. CDR3 in DNA: TGCGCCAGCAGCTTTTCCGGGACAGGGGACCAAGAGACCCAGTACTTC.

The chain uses TRBV2 and TRBJ2-7; the D is unclear. Germline CDR1 reads SNHLY; CDR2 reads FYNNEI. V lost 10 bases to trimming and J lost 4 bases, with 8 bases between them. This CDR3 is built from 10 residues. The CDR3 DNA is TGTGCCACAAGAAGGTACGAGCAGTACTTC. Translating it yields CATRRYEQYF.

The chain couples TRBV29-1 to TRBJ2-1; D ambiguous. V lost 7 bases, J lost 4 bases, and 5 bases lay in between. The germline V gene has CDR1 SQVTM and CDR2 ANQGSEA. The CDR3 has 10 amino acids. CDR3 sequence reads: CSAAYNEQFF. CDR3 in DNA: TGCAGCGCTGCATACAATGAGCAGTTCTTC.

V usage is TRBV15 and J usage is TRBJ1-5; no firm D call. This CDR3 contains 13 residues. The V gene lost 0 bases and the J gene lost 7 bases, with 7 bases spanning the gap. The germline CDR1 and CDR2 sequences are LNHNV and YYDKDF (reference sequence). The CDR3 reads CATSRDSFQPQHF. The CDR3 DNA is TGTGCCACCAGCAGAGATTCGTTCCAGCCCCAGCATTTT.

This clone was recorded once. This chain uses TRBV5-6 with TRBJ1-1, with D uncertain. Between the trimmed V and J ends, which lost 1 base and 1 base, there was a span of 11 bases. The length of the CDR3 is 15 residues. CDR1 is SGHDT, CDR2 YYEEEE, per germline. CDR3 protein: CASSLRGIRNTEAFF. For the CDR3, the DNA is TGTGCCAGCAGCTTGAGAGGTATCAGGAACACTGAAGCTTTCTTT.

The chain couples TRBV13 to TRBJ1-1; D uncertain. Germline lookup yields CDR1 PRHDT and CDR2 FYEKMQ (reference sequence). The CDR3 length is 15 residues. V shed 0 bases and J shed 2 bases, with 10 bases lying between them. The CDR3 loop is CASSLGRAKNTEAFF. CDR3 bases: TGTGCCAGCAGCTTAGGGAGGGCAAAAAACACTGAAGCTTTCTTT.

The chain employs TRBV6-5 and TRBJ2-4; 9 nucleotides line up with TRBD1. Germline V CDR1 and CDR2: MNHEY, SVGAGI. V shed 5 bases, J shed 9 bases, and the junction held 5 bases outside the gene matches. The CDR3 consists of 13 residues. CDR3 sequence reads: CASSNDRGGIQYF. CDR3 in DNA: TGTGCCAGCAGTAACGACAGGGGGGGCATTCAGTACTTC.

The chain has TRBV9 and TRBJ2-7; 10 bases are a match to TRBD2. Trimming removed 0 bases from V and 3 bases from J; junction bases left unmatched: 3. This CDR3 has 15 residues. Germline V CDR1 and CDR2: SGDLS, YYNGEE. The CDR3 spells CASSVAPSGSYEQYF. CDR3 sequence (DNA): TGTGCCAGCAGCGTAGCTCCTAGCGGGAGCTACGAGCAGTACTTC.

This chain joins TRBV5-6 and TRBJ2-7; 8 bases match TRBD1. J was trimmed by 4 bases and V by 0 bases; bases with no gene match: 3. Germline V gives CDR1 SGHDT, CDR2 YYEEEE. CDR3 length equals 14 residues. CDR3 in amino acids: CASSLGRGRYEQYF. The CDR3 DNA reads TGTGCCAGCAGCTTGGGCAGGGGGCGGTACGAGCAGTACTTC.

V and J are TRBV9 and TRBJ2-1, with D maybe TRBD2 (6 bases). The CDR3 extends over 14 amino acids. Germline V gene lookup returns CDR1 SGDLS and CDR2 YYNGEE. V lost 0 bases, J lost 4 bases, and 8 bases lay in between. Written as DNA, the CDR3 is TGTGCCAGCAGCGTAGCGGGAGCGTACAATGAGCAGTTCTTC. The encoded protein is CASSVAGAYNEQFF.

The chain carries TRBV11-2 and TRBJ2-4, with 9 bases identical to TRBD1. The V gene end was trimmed by 5 bases and the J gene end by 7 bases; junction bases not matched to a gene: 6. Germline V gene lookup returns CDR1 SGHAT and CDR2 FQNNGV. The CDR3 has 14 amino acids. In DNA, the CDR3 is TGTGCCAGCAGCCAACGGACAGGGGAGAACATTCAGTACTTC. This sequence encodes CASSQRTGENIQYF.

This clone came up once. The chain's CDR3 is CASSLVWLGGSVHYEQYF. Here the CDR3 DNA reads TGCGCCAGCAGCTTGGTTTGGCTAGGCGGTTCGGTCCACTACGAGCAGTACTTC. The genes are TRBV5-1 and TRBJ2-7, with D hard to call. Germline CDR1 and CDR2: SGHRS and YFSETQ. The CDR3 has 18 amino acids. The ends were cut back, 0 bases at V and 3 bases at J, with 22 bases in the middle.

This chain connects TRBV18 to TRBJ2-7; D is uncertain. The CDR3 is made up of 12 amino acids. CDR1 KGHSH and CDR2 LQKENI come from the germline V gene. V lost 5 bases to trimming and J lost 6 bases, with 11 bases between them. CDR3 nucleotide sequence: TGTGCCAGCTCAGGGCAACGGGCCGAGCAGTACTTC. The encoded protein is CASSGQRAEQYF.

The genes are TRBV6-1 and TRBJ1-3; D gene unclear. The CDR3 covers 13 residues. V dropped 4 bases and J dropped 0 bases, with 4 bases sitting between them. Germline loops: CDR1 MNHNS, CDR2 SASEGT. The CDR3, as DNA: TGTGCCAGCAGTGGCTTCTCTGGAAACACCATATATTTT. It translates to CASSGFSGNTIYF.

The chain joins TRBV2 to TRBJ2-6; D uncertain. The CDR3 totals 14 residues. V lost 3 bases, J lost 2 bases, and 5 bases lay in between. From germline, CDR1 is SNHLY and CDR2 FYNNEI. CDR3 sequence reads: CASSERPGANVLTF. DNA of the CDR3: TGTGCCAGCAGTGAGCGGCCTGGGGCCAACGTCCTGACTTTC.

This sequence joins TRBV11-2 and TRBJ1-3; 8 bases map to TRBD1. Trimming cost V 7 bases and J 8 bases; bases outside gene matches: 10. Germline values: CDR1 SGHAT, CDR2 FQNNGV. There are 14 residues in the CDR3. The CDR3 loop is CASNDDRGVDTIYF. CDR3 bases: TGTGCCAGCAATGACGACAGGGGAGTAGACACCATATATTTT.

V gene TRBV5-1 combines with J gene TRBJ1-5; D unresolved. The CDR3 contains 13 residues. Trimming cost V 0 bases and J 6 bases, with 7 bases left between them. Germline CDR1 SGHRS, CDR2 YFSETQ. The CDR3 loop is CASSLGGGQPQHF. In DNA form, the CDR3 reads TGCGCCAGCAGCTTGGGGGGTGGTCAGCCCCAGCATTTT.

The chain links TRBV6-6 to TRBJ2-7, with D tentatively TRBD2 (6 bases). Deletions cut 11 bases from V and 1 base from J, with 12 bases between. This CDR3 is 12 amino acids long. In germline, CDR1 is MNHNY, CDR2 SVGAGI (reference sequence). The CDR3 coding sequence is TGTGCCGGAGGGGCTACTTCCTACGAGCAGTACTTC. Translated: CAGGATSYEQYF.

The gene calls are TRBV30 and TRBJ2-6, with D unclear. Germline CDR1 and CDR2: GTSNPN and SVGIG (reference sequence). The CDR3 spans 13 residues. Between the trimmed V and J ends, which lost 4 bases and 3 bases, there was a span of 7 bases. The DNA of the CDR3 is TGTGCCTGGAATGCTGATGGGGCCAACGTCCTGACTTTC. Its translation is CAWNADGANVLTF.

The gene calls are TRBV19 and TRBJ2-3; the D gene could be TRBD1 or TRBD2 (5 bases each). Trimming took off 3 bases at V and 4 bases at J, with 14 bases between the two ends. CDR3 length equals 15 residues. CDR1 is LNHDA, CDR2 SQIVND, per germline (reference sequence). The CDR3 DNA follows: TGTGCCAGTAGTATCTCCCGGGACCCTTCAGATACGCAGTATTTT. It codes for CASSISRDPSDTQYF.